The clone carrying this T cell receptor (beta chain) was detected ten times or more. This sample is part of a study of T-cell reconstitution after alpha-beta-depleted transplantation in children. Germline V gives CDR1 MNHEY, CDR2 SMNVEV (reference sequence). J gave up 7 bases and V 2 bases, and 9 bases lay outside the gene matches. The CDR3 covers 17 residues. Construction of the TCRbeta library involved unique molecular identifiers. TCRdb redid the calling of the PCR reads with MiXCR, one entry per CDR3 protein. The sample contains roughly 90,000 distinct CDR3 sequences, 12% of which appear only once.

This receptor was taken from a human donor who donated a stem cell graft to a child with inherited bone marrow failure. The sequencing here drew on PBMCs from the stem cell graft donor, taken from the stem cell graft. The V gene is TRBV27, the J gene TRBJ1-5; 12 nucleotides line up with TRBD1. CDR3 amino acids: CASSLLSGTGGGQPQHF. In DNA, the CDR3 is TGTGCCAGCAGTTTACTTTCCGGGACAGGGGGCGGCCAGCCCCAGCATTTT.